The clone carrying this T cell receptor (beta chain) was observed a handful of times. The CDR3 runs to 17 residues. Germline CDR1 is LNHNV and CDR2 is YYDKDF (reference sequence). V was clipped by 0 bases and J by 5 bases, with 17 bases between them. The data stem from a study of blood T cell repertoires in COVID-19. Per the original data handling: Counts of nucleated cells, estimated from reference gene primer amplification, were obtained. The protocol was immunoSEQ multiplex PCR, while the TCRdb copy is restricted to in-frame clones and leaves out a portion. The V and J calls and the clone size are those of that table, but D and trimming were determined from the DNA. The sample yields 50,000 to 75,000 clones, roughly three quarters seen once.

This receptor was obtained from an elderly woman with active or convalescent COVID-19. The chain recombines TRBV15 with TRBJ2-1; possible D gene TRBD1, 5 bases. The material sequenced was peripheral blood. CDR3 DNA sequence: TGTGCCACCAGCAGAGATAAGGGGCTATTGGTTGACAATGAGCAGTTCTTC. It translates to CATSRDKGLLVDNEQFF.